These 17 T cell receptor beta chains share one sample of origin, sequenced in a study of OX40 agonist ivuxolimab in advanced cancers. Profiled with immunoSEQ multiplex PCR; TCRdb holds only in-frame clones, not every one. Of just over 60,000 clones in the sample, 75% to 95% were seen once. The sequenced sample was CD4+ or CD8+ T cells sorted from blood, obtained in a trial of the OX40 agonist ivuxolimab. The receptors shown here come from an adult with an advanced solid tumor such as melanoma, head and neck, liver or kidney cancer.

The genes are TRBV5-1 and TRBJ2-1; TRBD1 is a possible D gene (7 bases). Germline assignment: CDR1 SGHRS and CDR2 YFSETQ. CDR3 length equals 16 residues. The ends were cut back, 0 bases at V and 1 base at J, with 11 bases in the middle. CDR3 protein: CASSLGGTASYNEQFF. The CDR3 DNA follows: TGCGCCAGCAGCTTGGGCGGGACAGCTTCCTACAATGAGCAGTTCTTC.

CDR3 loop: CSVVGTSGSVDEQYF. The CDR3 DNA sequence: TGCAGCGTTGTAGGGACTAGCGGGAGTGTCGACGAGCAGTACTTC. The V gene is TRBV29-1, the J gene TRBJ2-7; TRBD2 matches at 14 bases. J was trimmed by 5 bases and V by 4 bases; bases with no gene match: 7. The CDR3 has 15 residues. Germline V gene lookup returns CDR1 SQVTM and CDR2 ANQGSEA.

The chain has TRBV23-1 and TRBJ2-7, with a weak D call TRBD2 (6 bases). TRBV23-1 carries the ORF label, with uncertain function. The CDR3 totals 16 residues. Trimming removed 0 bases from V and 0 bases from J, with 12 bases in between. This CDR3 reads CASSQSCGTVSYEQYF. CDR3 coding DNA: TGCGCCAGCAGTCAATCTTGCGGGACGGTCTCCTACGAGCAGTACTTC.

This clone was recorded once. The V call is TRBV5-5, the J call TRBJ2-7; no firm D call. V was clipped by 1 base and J by 4 bases, with 18 bases between them. The length of the CDR3 is 16 residues. Germline CDR1 is SGHKS and CDR2 is YYEKEE (reference sequence). The DNA of the CDR3 is TGTGCCAGCAGCTTGAGTTTAGTGACGAGCTGGTACGAGCAGTACTTC. It yields the protein CASSLSLVTSWYEQYF. The variable domain in full, with the rest retrieved from reference TRBV5-5 and TRBJ2-7, is DAGVTQSPTHLIKTRGQQVTLRCSPISGHKSVSWYQQVLGQGPQFIFQYYEKEERGRGNFPDRFSARQFPNYSSELNVNALLLGDSALYLCASSLSLVTSWYEQYFGPGTRLTVT.

V and J are TRBV6-5 and TRBJ2-2; D is unresolved. V was shortened by 6 bases and J by 6 bases, with 5 bases between the two germline ends. CDR1 is MNHEY and CDR2 is SVGAGI in the germline V gene. The CDR3 has 11 amino acids. The CDR3 reads CASRGPGELFF. DNA of the CDR3: TGTGCCAGCAGGGGCCCCGGGGAGCTGTTTTTT.

As regards this clone: This sample includes further DNA sequences coding for the same CDR3. The rearrangement links TRBV7-6 to TRBJ2-1; D may be TRBD2 (5 bases). V lost 1 base and J 2 bases, leaving 9 bases between the germline ends. The germline gives CDR1 SGHVS, CDR2 FNYEAQ. The CDR3 totals 15 residues. DNA for the CDR3: TGTGCCAGCAGCTTAGGTCTAGCCCCCTACAATGAGCAGTTCTTC. Its translation is CASSLGLAPYNEQFF.

The chain joins TRBV6-1 to TRBJ1-2; D uncertain. Trimming took 5 bases from V and 2 from J, leaving 6 bases between them. The V gene's germline CDR1 is MNHNS and CDR2 SASEGT. CDR3 size: 12 residues. The CDR3 protein is CASSPDNYGYTF. The CDR3, as DNA: TGTGCCAGCAGTCCGGACAACTATGGCTACACCTTC.

The chain carries TRBV6-1 and TRBJ2-2; D not resolved. CDR3 size: 15 residues. The ends were cut back, 5 bases at V and 3 bases at J, with 13 bases in the middle. The germline V gene encodes CDR1 MNHNS and CDR2 SASEGT. The CDR3: CASSPSSTYTGELFF. In DNA form, the CDR3 reads TGTGCCAGCAGTCCCTCAAGTACCTACACCGGGGAGCTGTTTTTT.

This clone was observed a few times. V and J are TRBV5-4 and TRBJ1-2; possibly TRBD1 for D (6 bases). There are 13 residues in the CDR3. The germline V and J ends were trimmed by 4 bases and 7 bases, with 14 bases remaining between them. Germline V gene sequence: CDR1 SGHNT, CDR2 YYREEE (reference sequence). The CDR3 protein is CASSGGTIGGYTF. DNA of the CDR3: TGTGCCAGCAGCGGCGGGACAATTGGTGGCTACACCTTC.

The chain has TRBV7-9 and TRBJ2-7; D is uncertain. The V end lost 5 bases, the J end lost 5 bases, and 7 bases lay between the germline ends. This CDR3 comprises 11 residues. CDR1 is SEHNR and CDR2 is FQNEAQ in the germline V gene (reference sequence). This chain's CDR3 is CASSPRDEQYF. For the CDR3, the DNA is TGTGCCAGCAGCCCTCGGGACGAGCAGTACTTC.

This chain uses TRBV13 with TRBJ2-7; D might be TRBD1 or TRBD2, each matching 5 bases. The CDR3 covers 13 residues. Trimming left V 5 bases short and J 1 base short, with 9 bases between. The germline gives CDR1 PRHDT, CDR2 FYEKMQ (reference sequence). This chain's CDR3 is CASSQGRSYEQYF. The DNA of the CDR3 is TGTGCCAGCAGCCAGGGACGGTCCTACGAGCAGTACTTC.

V and J are TRBV6-1 and TRBJ2-7; 7 bases align to TRBD1. The CDR3 contains 14 residues. Germline-derived CDR1 and CDR2 are MNHNS and SASEGT. V shed 4 bases and J 1 base; nucleotides not matched to a gene: 4. The CDR3 region has the DNA TGTGCCAGCAGTGTCGGGACAGATTCCTACGAGCAGTACTTC. Its translation is CASSVGTDSYEQYF.

In its sample, this clone was seen a few times. The chain joins TRBV29-1 to TRBJ2-1; tentatively, D is TRBD2 (7 bases). Trimming removed 6 bases at V and 8 bases at J, with 20 bases between. CDR3 size: 14 residues. Germline V gene data show CDR1 as SQVTM and CDR2 as ANQGSEA. CDR3: CSVKGDYSSYEQFF. The CDR3 coding sequence is TGCAGCGTCAAGGGGGACTACAGTTCGTATGAGCAGTTCTTC.

The rearrangement joins TRBV6-5 to TRBJ2-5; 7 bases are shared with TRBD1. CDR1 is MNHEY, CDR2 SVGAGI, per germline. The CDR3 runs 11 residues. J gave up 6 bases and V 10 bases, and 5 bases lay outside the gene matches. The CDR3 spells CATRGGQTQYF. The DNA of the CDR3 is TGTGCCACCCGAGGGGGCCAGACCCAGTACTTC.

The J gene is TRBJ2-7, the V gene TRBV7-2; unclear D gene. Germline loops: CDR1 SGHTA, CDR2 FQGNSA. The CDR3 runs 12 residues. V lost 2 bases and J 3 bases, leaving 5 bases between the germline ends. In DNA, the CDR3 is TGTGCCAGCAGCTTACCCCTCTACGAGCAGTACTTC. Translating it yields CASSLPLYEQYF.

This chain joins TRBV27 and TRBJ1-2; tentatively, D is TRBD1 (6 bases). Germline V lookup: CDR1 MNHEY, CDR2 SMNVEV (reference sequence). Trimming took 5 bases from V and 5 from J, leaving 15 bases between them. The CDR3 is made up of 14 amino acids. The CDR3 spells CASSPFGGGYGYTF. CDR3 DNA: TGTGCCAGCAGTCCATTCGGAGGGGGTTATGGCTACACCTTC.

J is TRBJ2-3 and V is TRBV6-4, with 10 bases identical to TRBD2. This CDR3 comprises 17 residues. Germline V lookup: CDR1 MRHNA, CDR2 SNTAGT. The J segment lost 2 bases and the V segment lost 6 bases, leaving 11 bases of the junction unmatched. The CDR3 bases are TGTGCCAGCAGCCCGTCCCCTAGCGGGAGATTCACAGATACGCAGTATTTT. Its translation is CASSPSPSGRFTDTQYF.